The rows below give T cell receptor beta chains drawn from one sample of a study of blood T cell repertoires in COVID-19. Generated by immunoSEQ multiplex PCR, the TCRdb table keeps only in-frame clones and is missing some. The data hold about 230,000 clones, with about 90% observed a single time. Sequenced sample: peripheral blood. All receptors derive from a young man with COVID-19, enrolled during active disease. CDR3s include the opening cysteine and the closing phenylalanine or tryptophan. The D gene is left open where the match is weak. Where a row states a size, it is once, few, many or the class of an expanded clone; other rows omit it.

V gene	CDR3 length	J gene	D gene	clone size	CDR3 DNA	CDR3 protein
TRBV7-2	16	TRBJ1-1	TRBD1	.	TGTGCCAGCAGCTTAGTAGAGATCAGGGGGCGTGGGGAAGCTTTCTTT	CASSLVEIRGRGEAFF
TRBV5-4	16	TRBJ1-1	TRBD1	.	TGTGCCAGCAGCTGGGGACAGGGGCAGGGATACACTGAAGCTTTCTTT	CASSWGQGQGYTEAFF
TRBV14	13	TRBJ1-2	TRBD1	once	TGTGCCAGCAGCCAGCAGAGGGGGCAAGGCTACACCTTC	CASSQQRGQGYTF
TRBV7-9	15	TRBJ2-1	TRBD2	.	TGTGCCAGCAGCCCGAGGAGCGGGAGGTACAATGAGCAGTTCTTC	CASSPRSGRYNEQFF
TRBV7-2	15	TRBJ2-1	.	.	TGTGCCAGCAGCTTAGCAAGGGGACATTACAATGAGCAGTTCTTC	CASSLARGHYNEQFF
TRBV28	16	TRBJ1-1	TRBD1	.	TGTGCCAGCAGTGTATGGGAGACAGGGGCGAGAACTGAAGCTTTCTTT	CASSVWETGARTEAFF
TRBV28	14	TRBJ1-2	TRBD1	.	TGTGCCAGCAGTTTAGACAGGGACAACTATGGCTACACCTTC	CASSLDRDNYGYTF
TRBV19	15	TRBJ2-1	TRBD1	.	TGTGCCAGTAGTACGGGACAGGGGGCCTACAATGAGCAGTTCTTC	CASSTGQGAYNEQFF
TRBV28	14	TRBJ1-4	.	.	TGTGCCAGTGGTGGGGGGGCCGCGGGTGAAAAACTGTTTTTT	CASGGGAAGEKLFF
TRBV7-6	19	TRBJ2-1	TRBD2	once	TGTGCCAGCAGTACTGAGACTAGCGGGAGGGCACTTACCTACAATGAGCAGTTCTTC	CASSTETSGRALTYNEQFF
TRBV4-1	14	TRBJ2-7	TRBD2	.	TGCGCCAGCAGCCAAGGACGGGAGGGCCCCGAGCAGTACTTC	CASSQGREGPEQYF
TRBV19	15	TRBJ1-5	TRBD1	.	TGTGCCAGTAGTGGGGACAGGAGCCGGTATCAGCCCCAGCATTTT	CASSGDRSRYQPQHF
TRBV24-1	18	TRBJ2-7	TRBD1	.	TGTGCCACCAGTGATTTGCCTCGGGACAGGGGGAGCTCCTACGAGCAGTACTTC	CATSDLPRDRGSSYEQYF
TRBV11-2	14	TRBJ1-2	.	.	TGTGCCAGCAGCTTAATGGGGCAGAACTATGGCTACACCTTC	CASSLMGQNYGYTF